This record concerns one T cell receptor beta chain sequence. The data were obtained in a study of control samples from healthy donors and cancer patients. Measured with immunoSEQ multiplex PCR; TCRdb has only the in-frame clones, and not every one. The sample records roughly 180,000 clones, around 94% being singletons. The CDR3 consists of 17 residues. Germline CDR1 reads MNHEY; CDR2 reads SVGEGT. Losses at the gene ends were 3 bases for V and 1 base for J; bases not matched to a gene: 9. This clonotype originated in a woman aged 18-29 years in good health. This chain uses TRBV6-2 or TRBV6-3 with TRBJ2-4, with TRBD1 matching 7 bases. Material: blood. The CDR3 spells CASSYPPGQRAKNIQYF. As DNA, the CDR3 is TGTGCCAGCAGTTATCCCCCGGGACAGAGGGCCAAAAACATTCAGTACTTC.